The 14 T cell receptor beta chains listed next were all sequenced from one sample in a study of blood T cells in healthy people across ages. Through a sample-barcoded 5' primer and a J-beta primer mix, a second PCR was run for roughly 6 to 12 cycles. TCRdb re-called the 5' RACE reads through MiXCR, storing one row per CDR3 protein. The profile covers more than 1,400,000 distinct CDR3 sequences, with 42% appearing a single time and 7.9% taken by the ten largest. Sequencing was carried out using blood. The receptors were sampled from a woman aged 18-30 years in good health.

Here the CDR3 DNA reads TGTGCCAGCAGTTCCTTTTACAATGGGGGCACAGATACGCAGTATTTT. This translates into CASSSFYNGGTDTQYF. This chain uses TRBV28 with TRBJ2-3; D ambiguous. The CDR3 contains 16 residues. The germline CDR1 and CDR2 sequences are MDHEN and SYDVKM. Trimming cost V 4 bases and J 1 base, with 15 bases left between them.

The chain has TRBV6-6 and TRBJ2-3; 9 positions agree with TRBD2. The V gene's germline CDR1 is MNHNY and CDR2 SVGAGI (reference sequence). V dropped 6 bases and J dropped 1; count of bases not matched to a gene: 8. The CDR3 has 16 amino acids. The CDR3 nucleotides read TGTGCCAGCAGAACCCCGCGGGGGGGCGGCACAGATACGCAGTATTTT. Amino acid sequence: CASRTPRGGGTDTQYF.

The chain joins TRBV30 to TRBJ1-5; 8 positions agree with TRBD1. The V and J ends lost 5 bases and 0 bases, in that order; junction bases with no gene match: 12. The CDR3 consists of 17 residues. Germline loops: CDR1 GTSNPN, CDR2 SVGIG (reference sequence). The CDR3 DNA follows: TGTGCCTGGTCGACAGGGGCTGTGCAGTATAGCAATCAGCCCCAGCATTTT. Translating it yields CAWSTGAVQYSNQPQHF.

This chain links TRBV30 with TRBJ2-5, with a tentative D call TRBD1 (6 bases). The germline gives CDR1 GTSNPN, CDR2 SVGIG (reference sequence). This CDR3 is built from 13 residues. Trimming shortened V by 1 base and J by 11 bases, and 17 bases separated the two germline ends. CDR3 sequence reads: CAWSGGRVAEQYF. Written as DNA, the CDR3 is TGTGCCTGGAGTGGGGGGCGCGTGGCTGAGCAGTACTTC.

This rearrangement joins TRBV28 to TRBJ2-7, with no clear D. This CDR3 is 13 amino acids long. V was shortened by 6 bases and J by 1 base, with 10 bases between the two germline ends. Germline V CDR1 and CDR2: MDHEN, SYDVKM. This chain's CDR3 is CASRSPLSYEQYF. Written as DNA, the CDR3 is TGTGCCAGCAGGAGCCCACTATCCTACGAGCAGTACTTC.

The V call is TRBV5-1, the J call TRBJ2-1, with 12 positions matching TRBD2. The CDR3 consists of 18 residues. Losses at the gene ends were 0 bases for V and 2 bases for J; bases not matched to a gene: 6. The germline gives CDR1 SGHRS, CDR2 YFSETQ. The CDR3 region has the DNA TGCGCCAGCAGCTTGGTTTTACTAGCGGGAGGACCCTACAATGAGCAGTTCTTC. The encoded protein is CASSLVLLAGGPYNEQFF.

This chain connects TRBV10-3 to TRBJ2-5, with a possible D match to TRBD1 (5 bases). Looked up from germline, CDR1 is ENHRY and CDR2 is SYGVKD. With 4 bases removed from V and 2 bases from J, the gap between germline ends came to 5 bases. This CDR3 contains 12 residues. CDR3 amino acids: CAISAGQETQYF. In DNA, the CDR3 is TGTGCCATCAGTGCAGGGCAAGAGACCCAGTACTTC.

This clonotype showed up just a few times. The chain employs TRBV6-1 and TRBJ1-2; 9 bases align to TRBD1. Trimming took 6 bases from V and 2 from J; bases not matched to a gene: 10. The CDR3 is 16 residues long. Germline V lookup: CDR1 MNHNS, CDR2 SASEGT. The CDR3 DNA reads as TGTGCCAGCAGGGCGGGACAGGGCGCCTCAAACTATGGCTACACCTTC. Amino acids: CASRAGQGASNYGYTF.

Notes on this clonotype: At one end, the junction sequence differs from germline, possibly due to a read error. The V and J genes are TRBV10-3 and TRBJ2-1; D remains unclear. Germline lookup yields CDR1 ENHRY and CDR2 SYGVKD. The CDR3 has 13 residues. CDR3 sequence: CATSESSYNEQFF. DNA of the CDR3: TGTGCCACCAGTGAGTCGAGCTACAATGAGCAGTTCTTC.

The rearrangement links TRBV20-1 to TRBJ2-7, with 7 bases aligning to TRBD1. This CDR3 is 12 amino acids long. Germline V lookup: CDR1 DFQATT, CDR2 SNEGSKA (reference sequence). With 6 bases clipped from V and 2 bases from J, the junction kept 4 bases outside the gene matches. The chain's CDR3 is CSAKGQTYEQYF. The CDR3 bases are TGCAGTGCCAAGGGACAGACCTACGAGCAGTACTTC.

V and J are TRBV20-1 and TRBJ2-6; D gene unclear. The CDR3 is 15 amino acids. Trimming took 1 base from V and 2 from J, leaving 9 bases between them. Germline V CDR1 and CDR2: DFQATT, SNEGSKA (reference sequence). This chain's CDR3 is CSARATTTGANVLTF. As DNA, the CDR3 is TGCAGTGCTAGAGCAACGACAACTGGGGCCAACGTCCTGACTTTC.

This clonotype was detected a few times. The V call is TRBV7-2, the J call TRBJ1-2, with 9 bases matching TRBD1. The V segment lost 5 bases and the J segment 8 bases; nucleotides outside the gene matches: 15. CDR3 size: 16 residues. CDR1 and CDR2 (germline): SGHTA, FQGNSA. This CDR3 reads CASSNNNRGRAYGYTF. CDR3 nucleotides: TGTGCCAGCAGCAATAACAACAGGGGGCGCGCATACGGCTACACCTTC.

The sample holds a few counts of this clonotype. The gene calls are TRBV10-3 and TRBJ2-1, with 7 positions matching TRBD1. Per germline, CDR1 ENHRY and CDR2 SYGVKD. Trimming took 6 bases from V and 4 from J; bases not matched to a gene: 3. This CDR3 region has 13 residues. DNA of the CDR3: TGTGCCATCAGACCGGGACAGTACAATGAGCAGTTCTTC. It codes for CAIRPGQYNEQFF.

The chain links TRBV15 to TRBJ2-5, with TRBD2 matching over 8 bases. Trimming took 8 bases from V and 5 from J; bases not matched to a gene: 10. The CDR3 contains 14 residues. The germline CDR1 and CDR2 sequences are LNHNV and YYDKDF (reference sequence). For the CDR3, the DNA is TGTGCCACCTCTAAACTAGCGGAGGGGGAGACCCAGTACTTC. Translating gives CATSKLAEGETQYF.